This T cell receptor beta chain was profiled in a study of T cell changes during pregnancy in multiple sclerosis. CDR1 and CDR2 from the germline V gene are SGDLS and YYNGEE. Trimming removed 4 bases from V and 4 bases from J, with 17 bases in between. The CDR3 spans 15 residues. The method was immunoSEQ multiplex PCR; TCRdb's version includes in-frame clones alone and lacks a portion of them. Here the sample spans about 34,000 clones, 70% to 90% being singletons. The TCR comes from a female donor with multiple sclerosis, enrolled in a pregnancy study. The chain links TRBV9 to TRBJ1-1; no definite D call. This specimen was CD8+ T cells from peripheral blood mononuclear cells, taken in the third trimester of pregnancy. CDR3 bases: TGTGCCAGCAGCTACGCCGGGTCGTCGGCCACTGAAGCTTTCTTT. Translation: CASSYAGSSATEAFF.